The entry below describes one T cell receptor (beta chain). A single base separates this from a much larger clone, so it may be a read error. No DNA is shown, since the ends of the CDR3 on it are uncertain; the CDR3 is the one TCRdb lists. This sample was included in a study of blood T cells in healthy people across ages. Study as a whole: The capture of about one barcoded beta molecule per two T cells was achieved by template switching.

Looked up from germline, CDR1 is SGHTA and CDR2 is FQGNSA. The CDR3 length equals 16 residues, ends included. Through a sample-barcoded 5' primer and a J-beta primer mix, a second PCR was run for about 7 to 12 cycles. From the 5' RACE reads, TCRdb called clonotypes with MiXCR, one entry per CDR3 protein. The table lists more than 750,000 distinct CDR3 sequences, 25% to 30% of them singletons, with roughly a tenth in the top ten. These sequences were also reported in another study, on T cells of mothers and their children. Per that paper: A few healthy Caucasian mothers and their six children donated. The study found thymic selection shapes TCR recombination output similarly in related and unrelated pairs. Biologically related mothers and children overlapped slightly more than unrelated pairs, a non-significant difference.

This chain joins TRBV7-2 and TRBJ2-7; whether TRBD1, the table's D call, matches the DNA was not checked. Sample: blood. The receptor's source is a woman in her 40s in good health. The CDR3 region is CASSLVFGTGAYERYF.